A single sample is the source of the 18 T cell receptor beta chains below, sequenced in a study of neoadjuvant anti-PD-1 for oral cavity cancer. The table came from immunoSEQ multiplex PCR; TCRdb's copy has only in-frame clones and leaves some out. Of around 70,000 clones listed, roughly 81% are singletons. As for time point: after neoadjuvant nivolumab, at surgical resection. The sample here was PBMCs, taken after nivolumab (anti-PD-1) treatment. Receptors were obtained from a person between 40 and 79 years old with oral cavity squamous cell carcinoma.

This chain links TRBV5-1 with TRBJ2-3, with 13 bases matching TRBD2. The junction had 12 bases not matched to a gene; V was cut back by 3 bases and J by 8 bases. The CDR3 runs 17 residues. Germline CDR1 and CDR2: SGHRS and YFSETQ. The DNA for the CDR3 is TGCGCCAGCAGCTCCGGACTAGCGGGAGAAAAAGGAACTACGCAGTATTTT. Its translation is CASSSGLAGEKGTTQYF.

The chain joins TRBV14 to TRBJ1-4; D is undetermined. Per germline, CDR1 SGHDN and CDR2 FVKESK. The CDR3 length is 15 residues. The ends were cut back, 1 base at V and 7 bases at J, with 13 bases in the middle. The CDR3 reads CASSQGWGGGEKLFF. The CDR3 DNA follows: TGTGCCAGCAGCCAAGGATGGGGTGGCGGTGAAAAACTGTTTTTT.

This chain uses TRBV5-8 with TRBJ1-5, with D maybe TRBD1 (5 bases). The CDR3 spans 15 residues. V was clipped by 4 bases and J by 1 base, with 12 bases between them. The germline V gene has CDR1 SGHTS and CDR2 YDEGEE. Here the CDR3 reads CASSVAGMSNQPQHF. The CDR3 bases are TGTGCCAGCAGCGTGGCAGGGATGAGCAATCAGCCCCAGCATTTT.

The J gene is TRBJ2-1, the V gene TRBV6-4; 8 nucleotides agree with TRBD2. The germline V gene has CDR1 MRHNA and CDR2 SNTAGT. This CDR3 spans 18 amino acids. V shed 0 bases, J shed 2 bases, and the junction held 9 bases outside the gene matches. The chain's CDR3 is CASSDSSRAGVTYNEQFF. CDR3 in DNA: TGTGCCAGCAGTGACTCGTCGAGAGCGGGGGTAACCTACAATGAGCAGTTCTTC.

V usage is TRBV6-4 and J usage is TRBJ2-3; 10 nucleotides agree with TRBD1. Trimming cost V 3 bases and J 4 bases; bases outside gene matches: 1. Germline V gene sequence: CDR1 MRHNA, CDR2 SNTAGT. The CDR3 consists of 14 residues. The CDR3 DNA reads as TGTGCCAGCAGTGAGACAGGGGGCGCAGATACGCAGTATTTT. This codes for CASSETGGADTQYF.

V and J are TRBV19 and TRBJ2-7; 9 bases agree with TRBD1. Germline loops: CDR1 LNHDA, CDR2 SQIVND (reference sequence). V lost 7 bases, J lost 3 bases, and 4 bases stayed unmatched. The CDR3 is 13 residues long. Here the CDR3 DNA reads TGTGCCAGTAAACCGGGACAGGGCTACGAGCAGTACTTC. Residues: CASKPGQGYEQYF.

V is TRBV5-1 and J is TRBJ2-7; TRBD1 matches at 7 bases. The CDR3 is 16 amino acids. Trimming cost V 4 bases and J 0 bases; bases outside gene matches: 10. Germline values: CDR1 SGHRS, CDR2 YFSETQ. The CDR3 DNA reads TGCGCCAGCAGCCCTAGTAAGGGGGCGAGCTCCTACGAGCAGTACTTC. Protein: CASSPSKGASSYEQYF.

This clone was recorded a few times. The V call is TRBV28, the J call TRBJ1-5; D gene unclear. Germline V gives CDR1 MDHEN, CDR2 SYDVKM. The CDR3 runs 13 residues. The ends were cut back, 3 bases at V and 3 bases at J, with 6 bases in the middle. The CDR3 loop is CASSFDINQPQHF. CDR3 coding DNA: TGTGCCAGCAGTTTTGACATCAATCAGCCCCAGCATTTT.

This chain connects TRBV2 to TRBJ2-1; 8 bases match TRBD2. From germline, CDR1 is SNHLY and CDR2 FYNNEI. Trimming at V came to 6 bases and at J to 9 bases, leaving 10 bases not matched to a gene. This CDR3 is built from 14 residues. The CDR3 bases are TGTGCCAGCAGGCTTGGGACTAGTCGCGGTGAGCAGTTCTTC. It is translated as CASRLGTSRGEQFF.

This sequence joins TRBV11-3 and TRBJ2-1; 8 bases fit TRBD2. Germline CDR1 and CDR2: SGHNT and YENEEA. Trimming at V came to 5 bases and at J to 5 bases, leaving 11 bases not matched to a gene. This CDR3 comprises 16 residues. CDR3 sequence reads: CASSPRGSGTNNEQFF. Written as DNA, the CDR3 is TGTGCCAGCAGCCCCCGGGGTAGCGGGACTAACAATGAGCAGTTCTTC.

The chain carries TRBV28 and TRBJ1-4; no clear D. CDR3 length equals 11 residues. Looked up from germline, CDR1 is MDHEN and CDR2 is SYDVKM. V was trimmed by 7 bases and J by 10 bases, leaving 10 bases between them. The CDR3 DNA reads TGTGCCAGCACTGACGGCGGAAAACTGTTTTTT. Translation: CASTDGGKLFF.

The chain joins TRBV10-1 to TRBJ1-1; D call uncertain. Deletions cut 4 bases from V and 5 bases from J, with 11 bases between. CDR3 size: 13 residues. The V gene's germline CDR1 is WNHNN and CDR2 SYGVQD (reference sequence). CDR3 sequence reads: CASSGQARTEAFF. The DNA for the CDR3 is TGCGCCAGCAGTGGACAAGCCCGGACTGAAGCTTTCTTT.

The rearrangement joins TRBV5-6 to TRBJ2-7; perhaps TRBD1 as D (5 bases). This CDR3 spans 14 amino acids. CDR1 is SGHDT and CDR2 is YYEEEE in the germline V gene. V lost 0 bases, J lost 2 bases, and 9 bases lay in between. The CDR3 region has the DNA TGTGCCAGCAGCTTGGCAACAGGCGCCTACGAGCAGTACTTC. Translating gives CASSLATGAYEQYF.

The chain carries TRBV6-5 and TRBJ1-6, with a tentative D call TRBD1 (6 bases). Deletions cut 3 bases from V and 9 bases from J, with 18 bases between. The CDR3 is made up of 16 amino acids. Looked up from germline, CDR1 is MNHEY and CDR2 is SVGAGI. CDR3 sequence reads: CASSYVGRRGGSPLHF. For the CDR3, the DNA is TGTGCCAGCAGTTATGTGGGCCGAAGGGGGGGTTCACCCCTCCACTTT.

V and J are TRBV30 and TRBJ1-5; 7 positions agree with TRBD1. This CDR3 is 13 amino acids long. Losses at the gene ends were 2 bases for V and 2 bases for J; bases not matched to a gene: 0. In germline, CDR1 is GTSNPN, CDR2 SVGIG (reference sequence). The CDR3 here is CAWSTGGNQPQHF. The CDR3 DNA reads TGTGCCTGGAGTACAGGGGGCAATCAGCCCCAGCATTTT. The complete variable domain, with remaining parts taken from reference TRBV30 and TRBJ1-5, reads SQTIHQWPATLVQPVGSPLSLECTVEGTSNPNLYWYRQAAGRGLQLLFYSVGIGQISSEVPQNLSASRPQDRQFILSSKKLLLSDSGFYLCAWSTGGNQPQHFGDGTRLSIL.

The J gene is TRBJ2-1, the V gene TRBV6-5; 13 bases line up with TRBD2. Trimming took 4 bases from V and 10 from J; bases not matched to a gene: 7. Germline CDR1 MNHEY, CDR2 SVGAGI. The CDR3 runs to 15 residues. The CDR3 sequence is CASSFTSGRAGEQFF. As DNA, the CDR3 is TGTGCCAGCAGTTTTACTAGCGGGAGGGCCGGGGAGCAGTTCTTC.

The J gene is TRBJ2-1, the V gene TRBV7-9; TRBD1 matches 12 bases. The CDR3 contains 17 residues. Trimming removed 2 bases from V and 8 bases from J; junction bases left unmatched: 10. Germline CDR1 SEHNR, CDR2 FQNEAQ (reference sequence). The CDR3 coding sequence is TGTGCCAGCAGCTTACGGGCCGGGACAGGGGGCCAGGATGAGCAGTTCTTC. Residues: CASSLRAGTGGQDEQFF. Based on the CDR3 plus reference TRBV7-9 and TRBJ2-1, the full variable domain is DTGVSQNPRHKITKRGQNVTFRCDPISEHNRLYWYRQTLGQGPEFLTYFQNEAQLEKSRLLSDRFSAERPKGSFSTLEIQRTEQGDSAMYLCASSLRAGTGGQDEQFFGPGTRLTVL.

The chain combines TRBV18 with TRBJ1-5; D uncertain. Looked up from germline, CDR1 is KGHSH and CDR2 is LQKENI. CDR3 length equals 15 residues. Trimming left V 1 base short and J 7 bases short, with 14 bases between. CDR3 amino acids: CASSPLGEARQPQHF. In DNA, the CDR3 is TGTGCCAGCTCACCACTGGGTGAGGCTCGCCAGCCCCAGCATTTT.